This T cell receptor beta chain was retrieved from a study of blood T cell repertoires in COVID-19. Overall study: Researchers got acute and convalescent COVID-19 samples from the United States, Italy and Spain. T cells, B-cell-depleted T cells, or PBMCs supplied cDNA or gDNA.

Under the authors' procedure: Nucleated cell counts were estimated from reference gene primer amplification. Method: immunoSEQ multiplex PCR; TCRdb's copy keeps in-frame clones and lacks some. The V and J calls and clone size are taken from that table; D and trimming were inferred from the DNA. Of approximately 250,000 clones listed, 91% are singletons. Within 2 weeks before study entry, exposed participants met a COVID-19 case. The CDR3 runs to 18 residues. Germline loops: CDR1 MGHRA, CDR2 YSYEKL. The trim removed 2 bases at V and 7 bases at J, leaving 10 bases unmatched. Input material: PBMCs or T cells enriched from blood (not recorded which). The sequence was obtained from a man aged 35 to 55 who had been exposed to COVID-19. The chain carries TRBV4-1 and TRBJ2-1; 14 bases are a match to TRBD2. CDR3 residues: CASSQNLRGLAGANEQFF. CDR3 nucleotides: TGCGCCAGCAGCCAAAATTTGAGGGGACTAGCGGGAGCAAATGAGCAGTTCTTC.